This T cell receptor (beta chain) appears in the sequencing data of a study of T cell repertoires in cytomegalovirus infection. TCRdb independently ran MiXCR on the reads; one entry per CDR3 protein. This sample yields about a million distinct CDR3 sequences, of which about 33% are seen a single time; 10% to 15% belongs to the top ten. This clonotype is a singleton in its sample. The antigen is not known. V was clipped by 5 bases and J by 5 bases, with 15 bases between them. This CDR3 comprises 15 residues. Germline CDR1 and CDR2: SGHAT and FQDESV (reference sequence). The TCR was taken from a human donor in good health (CMV status not recorded). Some clones in this sample may be carry-over from other donors' samples. This chain joins TRBV11-1 and TRBJ2-2, with D possibly matching TRBD2 (6 bases). This specimen was cultured CD8+ T cells from PBMCs, taken from culture after CMV antigen stimulation. DNA of the CDR3: TGTGCCAGCAGCCCCGGGATAGGGAGGACCGGGGAGCTGTTTTTT. Its protein product is CASSPGIGRTGELFF.